The 9 T cell receptor beta chains below all came from one sample that was sequenced in a study of long-term antiretroviral therapy in people with HIV. Survey level was the resolution at which the v3.0 immunoSEQ assay ran. Repertoires were generated with immunoSEQ multiplex PCR, while TCRdb's copy carries only in-frame clones and drops some. The sample has tens of thousands of clones; roughly 84% are singletons. The source material was unsorted PBMCs, sampled 2 years after starting antiretroviral therapy. The receptors originated from a man between 45 and 60 years old with HIV.

CDR3 residues: CASSYSGYSYQPQHF. CDR3 nucleotides: TGTGCCAGCAGTTACTCTGGGTACAGTTATCAGCCCCAGCATTTT. The V and J genes are TRBV6-6 and TRBJ1-5, with no clear D. CDR1 is MNHNY and CDR2 is SVGAGI in the germline V gene (reference sequence). V was shortened by 0 bases and J by 5 bases, with 11 bases between the two germline ends. The CDR3 covers 15 residues.

The V gene is TRBV28, the J gene TRBJ1-1; perhaps TRBD1 as D (5 bases). This CDR3 comprises 17 residues. Trimming pared 6 bases from V and 3 bases from J, leaving 23 bases between. Germline CDR1 reads MDHEN; CDR2 reads SYDVKM. The CDR3 DNA reads TGTGCCAGCAGCCGATACAGGAGGGCGGCCGGGGACACTGAAGCTTTCTTT. Encoded protein: CASSRYRRAAGDTEAFF.

This chain connects TRBV15 to TRBJ2-6; D may be TRBD2 (6 bases). Deletions cut 8 bases from V and 2 bases from J, with 10 bases between. This CDR3 spans 14 amino acids. The germline V gene has CDR1 LNHNV and CDR2 YYDKDF (reference sequence). CDR3 residues: CATWRGAGANVLTF. The CDR3 nucleotides read TGTGCCACCTGGAGGGGCGCTGGGGCCAACGTCCTGACTTTC.

The CDR3 reads CASSPPGGLVGGELFF. As DNA, the CDR3 is TGTGCCAGCAGTCCTCCCGGGGGACTAGTCGGCGGGGAGCTGTTTTTT. The chain has TRBV28 and TRBJ2-2, with TRBD2 matching 8 bases. The CDR3 length is 16 residues. The germline gives CDR1 MDHEN, CDR2 SYDVKM. Germline trimming cut 5 bases from V and 7 bases from J; bases unmatched to any gene: 12.

The CDR3 DNA is TGTGCCAGCAGCGGGAGGACTAGCGAAGGCTACGAGCAGTACTTC. Its protein product is CASSGRTSEGYEQYF. The rearrangement uses TRBV5-4 and TRBJ2-7; 9 bases map to TRBD2. With 4 bases clipped from V and 3 bases from J, the junction kept 8 bases outside the gene matches. The length of the CDR3 is 15 residues. Germline CDR1 and CDR2: SGHNT and YYREEE (reference sequence).

The chain links TRBV19 to TRBJ2-3; D remains ambiguous. The CDR3 is 11 residues long. The V gene's germline CDR1 is LNHDA and CDR2 SQIVND (reference sequence). V was clipped by 2 bases and J by 6 bases, with 3 bases between them. CDR3 coding DNA: TGTGCCAGTAGTATACGGGATACGCAGTATTTT. Amino acid sequence: CASSIRDTQYF. The full variable domain, in which reference TRBV19 and TRBJ2-3 provide the parts outside the CDR3, is DGGITQSPKYLFRKEGQNVTLSCEQNLNHDAMYWYRQDPGQGLRLIYYSQIVNDFQKGDIAEGYSVSREKKESFPLTVTSAQKNPTAFYLCASSIRDTQYFGPGTRLTVL.

V usage is TRBV27 and J usage is TRBJ1-6, with D perhaps matching TRBD1 (6 bases). V dropped 5 bases and J dropped 7 bases, with 21 bases sitting between them. CDR3 length equals 17 residues. CDR1 is MNHEY, CDR2 SMNVEV, per germline (reference sequence). The CDR3 loop reads CASSHIRGRSENSPLHF. CDR3 DNA: TGTGCCAGCAGTCACATCAGGGGTAGATCGGAGAATTCACCCCTCCACTTT.

The genes are TRBV28 and TRBJ2-7; D gene uncertain. V was pared by 5 bases and J by 5 bases, with 13 bases between. This CDR3 comprises 13 residues. The germline gives CDR1 MDHEN, CDR2 SYDVKM. CDR3 residues: CASSPAAGHEQYF. The CDR3 coding sequence is TGTGCCAGCAGTCCCGCGGCAGGCCACGAGCAGTACTTC.

In this sample, this clone turned up once. This chain links TRBV7-9 with TRBJ1-2; D is undetermined. Germline V lookup: CDR1 SEHNR, CDR2 FQNEAQ (reference sequence). V lost 6 bases, J lost 3 bases, and 5 bases lay in between. The length of the CDR3 is 11 residues. In DNA, the CDR3 is TGTGCCAGCAGAACGGACTATGGCTACACCTTC. It codes for CASRTDYGYTF. The full variable domain, rest sourced from reference TRBV7-9 and TRBJ1-2, is DTGVSQNPRHKITKRGQNVTFRCDPISEHNRLYWYRQTLGQGPEFLTYFQNEAQLEKSRLLSDRFSAERPKGSFSTLEIQRTEQGDSAMYLCASRTDYGYTFGSGTRLTVV.